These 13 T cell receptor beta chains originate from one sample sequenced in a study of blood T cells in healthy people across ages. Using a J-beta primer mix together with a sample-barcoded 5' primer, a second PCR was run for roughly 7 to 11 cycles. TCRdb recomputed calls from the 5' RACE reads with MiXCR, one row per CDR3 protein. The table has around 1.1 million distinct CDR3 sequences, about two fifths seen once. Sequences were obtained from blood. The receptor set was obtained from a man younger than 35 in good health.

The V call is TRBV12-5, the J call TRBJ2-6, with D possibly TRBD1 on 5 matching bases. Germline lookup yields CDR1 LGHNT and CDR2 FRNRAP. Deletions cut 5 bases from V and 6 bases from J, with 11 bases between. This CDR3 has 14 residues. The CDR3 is CASGTRDEANVLTF. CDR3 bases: TGTGCTAGTGGTACCAGGGATGAGGCCAACGTCCTGACTTTC.

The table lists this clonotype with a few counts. The CDR3 sequence: CASSLGVGNSYEQYF. CDR3 bases: TGTGCCAGCAGCTTAGGGGTAGGGAATTCCTACGAGCAGTACTTC. This chain joins TRBV13 and TRBJ2-7; unclear D gene. This CDR3 comprises 15 residues. The ends were cut back, 0 bases at V and 1 base at J, with 10 bases in the middle. The germline V gene encodes CDR1 PRHDT and CDR2 FYEKMQ (reference sequence).

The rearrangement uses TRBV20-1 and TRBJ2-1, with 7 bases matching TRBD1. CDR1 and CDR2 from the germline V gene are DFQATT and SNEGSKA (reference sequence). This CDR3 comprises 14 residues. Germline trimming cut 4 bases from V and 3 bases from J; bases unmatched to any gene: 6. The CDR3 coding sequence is TGCAGTGCTAAACACGGGACAGACTACAATGAGCAGTTCTTC. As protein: CSAKHGTDYNEQFF.

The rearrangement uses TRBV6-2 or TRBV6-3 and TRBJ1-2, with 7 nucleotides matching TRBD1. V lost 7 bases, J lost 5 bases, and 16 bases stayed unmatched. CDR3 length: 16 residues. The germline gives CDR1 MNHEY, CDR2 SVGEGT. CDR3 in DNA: TGTGCCAGCACGCCCGGGTCGGGTGTACAGGGGTATGGCTACACCTTC. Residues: CASTPGSGVQGYGYTF.

The DNA of the CDR3 is TGCAGTGCTAGACCCATTACAGCCGCCTCCTACAATGAGCAGTTCTTC. Translated: CSARPITAASYNEQFF. The genes are TRBV20-1 and TRBJ2-1; no definite D call. This CDR3 has 16 residues. Germline V lookup: CDR1 DFQATT, CDR2 SNEGSKA (reference sequence). V was clipped by 2 bases and J by 0 bases, with 14 bases between them.

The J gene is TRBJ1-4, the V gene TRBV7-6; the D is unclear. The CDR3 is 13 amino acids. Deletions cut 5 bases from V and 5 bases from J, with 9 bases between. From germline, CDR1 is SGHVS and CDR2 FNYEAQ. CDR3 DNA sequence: TGTGCCAGCAGCCTCGGGCTAAATGAAAAACTGTTTTTT. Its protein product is CASSLGLNEKLFF.

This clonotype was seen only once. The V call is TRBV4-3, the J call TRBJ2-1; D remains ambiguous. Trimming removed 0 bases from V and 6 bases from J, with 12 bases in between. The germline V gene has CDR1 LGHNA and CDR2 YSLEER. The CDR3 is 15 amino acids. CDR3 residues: CASSQELPRPNEQFF. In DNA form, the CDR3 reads TGCGCCAGCAGCCAAGAGCTTCCTAGGCCCAATGAGCAGTTCTTC.

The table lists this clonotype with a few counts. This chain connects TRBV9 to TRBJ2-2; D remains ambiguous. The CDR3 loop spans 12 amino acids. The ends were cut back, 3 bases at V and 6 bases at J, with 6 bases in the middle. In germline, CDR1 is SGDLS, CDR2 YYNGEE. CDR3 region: CASSAFAGELFF. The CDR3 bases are TGTGCCAGCAGCGCCTTCGCCGGGGAGCTGTTTTTT.

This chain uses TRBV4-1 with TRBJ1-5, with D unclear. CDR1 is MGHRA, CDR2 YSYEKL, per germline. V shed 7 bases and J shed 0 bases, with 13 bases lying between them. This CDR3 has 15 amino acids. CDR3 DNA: TGCGCCAGCAATCTGGCAGGAAATAGCAATCAGCCCCAGCATTTT. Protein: CASNLAGNSNQPQHF.

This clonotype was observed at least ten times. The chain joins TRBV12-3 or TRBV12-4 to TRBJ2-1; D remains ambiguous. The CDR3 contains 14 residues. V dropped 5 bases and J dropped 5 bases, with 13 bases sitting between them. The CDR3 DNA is TGTGCCAGCAGTCAAACCGGGTCTCACAATGAGCAGTTCTTC. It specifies CASSQTGSHNEQFF.

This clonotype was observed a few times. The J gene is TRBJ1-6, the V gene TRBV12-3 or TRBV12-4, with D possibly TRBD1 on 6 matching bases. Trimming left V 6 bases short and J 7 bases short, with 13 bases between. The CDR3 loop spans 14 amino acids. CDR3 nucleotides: TGTGCCAGCAGAACAGGGATGGACAATTCACCCCTCCACTTT. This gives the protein CASRTGMDNSPLHF.

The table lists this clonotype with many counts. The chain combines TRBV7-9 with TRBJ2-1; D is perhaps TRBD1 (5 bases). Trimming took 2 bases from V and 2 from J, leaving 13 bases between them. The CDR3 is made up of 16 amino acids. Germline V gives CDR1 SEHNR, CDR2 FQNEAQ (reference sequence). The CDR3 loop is CASSLLGRVTYNEQFF. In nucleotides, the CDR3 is TGTGCCAGCAGCTTACTCGGCAGGGTGACCTACAATGAGCAGTTCTTC.

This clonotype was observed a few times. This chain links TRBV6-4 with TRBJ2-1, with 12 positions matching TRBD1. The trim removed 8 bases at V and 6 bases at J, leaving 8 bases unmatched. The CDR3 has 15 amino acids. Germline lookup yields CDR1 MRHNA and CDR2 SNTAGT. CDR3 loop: CASSGTGGDLNEQFF. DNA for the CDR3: TGTGCCAGCTCGGGGACAGGGGGCGACCTCAATGAGCAGTTCTTC.